The 10 T cell receptor beta chains below were found in one sample sequenced in a study of T cell responses to AZD1222 COVID-19 vaccine. Measured with immunoSEQ multiplex PCR; TCRdb has only the in-frame clones, and not every one. The data hold some 100,000 clones, with over 75% observed a single time. This specimen was peripheral blood, taken 28 days after the second AZD1222 dose. The receptors originated from an adult who received the AZD1222 COVID-19 vaccine.

This chain uses TRBV16 with TRBJ2-1, with 9 bases matching TRBD2. Germline-derived CDR1 and CDR2 are KGHSY and FQNENV. This CDR3 is 16 amino acids long. V was clipped by 0 bases and J by 5 bases; unmatched bases: 5. The CDR3 loop is CASSQSVLAGNNEQFF. CDR3 DNA sequence: TGTGCCAGCAGCCAATCGGTCCTAGCGGGAAACAATGAGCAGTTCTTC.

The J gene is TRBJ2-2, the V gene TRBV2; D unresolved. The CDR3 has 14 amino acids. Germline loops: CDR1 SNHLY, CDR2 FYNNEI. Trimming took off 11 bases at V and 6 bases at J, with 19 bases between the two ends. The CDR3 reads CAGLTHGIAGELFF. In DNA, the CDR3 is TGTGCCGGCCTCACACACGGCATCGCCGGGGAGCTGTTTTTT.

V gene TRBV5-6 combines with J gene TRBJ1-1; D call uncertain. V was trimmed by 4 bases and J by 9 bases, leaving 13 bases between them. Germline CDR1 SGHDT, CDR2 YYEEEE. The CDR3 is 12 amino acids. The CDR3 loop is CASSPAGRKAFF. CDR3 nucleotides: TGTGCCAGCAGCCCCGCGGGGAGAAAAGCTTTCTTT.

This clone showed up just once. The chain recombines TRBV23-1 with TRBJ1-1; D gene ambiguous. TRBV23-1 is assigned to the ORF class and has an uncertain function. The CDR3 is 12 amino acids. Trimming took off 6 bases at V and 5 bases at J, with 10 bases between the two ends. The CDR3 sequence: CASRRNGTEAFF. Here the CDR3 DNA reads TGCGCCAGCAGGAGAAACGGGACTGAAGCTTTCTTT.

The gene calls are TRBV3-1 (or the pseudogene TRBV3-2) and TRBJ1-6, with TRBD1 matching over 9 bases. V was pared by 4 bases and J by 7 bases, with 5 bases of the junction left unmatched. The CDR3 totals 15 residues. CDR1 LGHDT and CDR2 YNNKEL come from the germline V gene (reference sequence). DNA for the CDR3: TGTGCCAGCAGCCGACCGGGACAGGGCAATTCACCCCTCCACTTT. Residues: CASSRPGQGNSPLHF.

The chain joins TRBV11-2 to TRBJ2-3; 11 bases fit TRBD2. The trim removed 4 bases at V and 0 bases at J, leaving 3 bases unmatched. CDR3 size: 16 residues. Germline V lookup: CDR1 SGHAT, CDR2 FQNNGV. The CDR3 here is CASSSLAGGSTDTQYF. CDR3 coding DNA: TGTGCCAGCAGCTCCCTAGCGGGAGGAAGCACAGATACGCAGTATTTT.

The chain recombines TRBV13 with TRBJ2-5; 7 nucleotides agree with TRBD1. The CDR3 contains 12 residues. The germline V gene has CDR1 PRHDT and CDR2 FYEKMQ (reference sequence). V gave up 0 bases and J gave up 8 bases; unmatched junction bases: 0. CDR3: CASSLGGGTQYF. CDR3 coding DNA: TGTGCCAGCAGCTTAGGAGGGGGCACCCAGTACTTC.

This chain uses TRBV11-2 with TRBJ2-1; 9 nucleotides align to TRBD1. This CDR3 has 14 residues. CDR1 and CDR2 from the germline V gene are SGHAT and FQNNGV. V was pared by 4 bases and J by 5 bases, with 3 bases of the junction left unmatched. CDR3 in amino acids: CASSWTGVHNEQFF. DNA of the CDR3: TGTGCCAGCAGCTGGACAGGGGTCCACAATGAGCAGTTCTTC.

The chain has TRBV15 and TRBJ1-6; no firm D call. The CDR3 sequence is 15 residues long. The germline gives CDR1 LNHNV, CDR2 YYDKDF (reference sequence). V was shortened by 0 bases and J by 7 bases, with 10 bases between the two germline ends. In DNA form, the CDR3 reads TGTGCCACCAGCAGAGATGGCATACTAAATTCACCCCTCCACTTT. Its translation is CATSRDGILNSPLHF.

The chain employs TRBV11-2 and TRBJ2-1, with 7 nucleotides matching TRBD2. The CDR3 is 15 residues long. V trimming: 8 bases; J trimming: 4 bases; junction bases outside the gene matches: 11. CDR1 SGHAT and CDR2 FQNNGV come from the germline V gene. The CDR3 nucleotides read TGTGCCAGCTCGGCTTCGCGGGGGAATTACAATGAGCAGTTCTTC. Its protein is CASSASRGNYNEQFF. Variable domain in full (rest from reference TRBV11-2 and TRBJ2-1): EAGVAQSPRYKIIEKRQSVAFWCNPISGHATLYWYQQILGQGPKLLIQFQNNGVVDDSQLPKDRFSAERLKGVDSTLKIQPAKLEDSAVYLCASSASRGNYNEQFFGPGTRLTVL.